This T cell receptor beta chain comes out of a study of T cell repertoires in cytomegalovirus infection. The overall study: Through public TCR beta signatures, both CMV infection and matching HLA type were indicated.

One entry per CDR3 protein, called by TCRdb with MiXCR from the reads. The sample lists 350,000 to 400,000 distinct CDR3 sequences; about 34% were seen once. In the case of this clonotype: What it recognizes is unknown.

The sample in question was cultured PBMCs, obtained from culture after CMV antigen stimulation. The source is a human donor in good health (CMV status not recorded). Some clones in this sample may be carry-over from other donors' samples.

This CDR3 is CASSKQPSDQPQHF. The CDR3 DNA reads as TGTGCCAGCAGCAAACAGCCGAGCGATCAGCCCCAGCATTTT. The chain is built from TRBV7-2 and TRBJ1-5; D is unclear. Trimming shortened V by 5 bases and J by 5 bases, and 13 bases separated the two germline ends. The length of the CDR3 is 14 residues. CDR1 and CDR2 (germline): SGHTA, FQGNSA. Full variable domain (missing parts from reference TRBV7-2 and TRBJ1-5): GAGVSQSPSNKVTEKGKDVELRCDPISGHTALYWYRQSLGQGLEFLIYFQGNSAPDKSGLPSDRFSAERTGGSVSTLTIQRTQQEDSAVYLCASSKQPSDQPQHFGDGTRLSIL.